Listed below are T cell receptor beta chains from one sample, sequenced in a study of Graves' ophthalmopathy and Graves' hyperthyroidism. TCRdb re-derived calls from the multiplex PCR reads in MiXCR, one entry per CDR3 protein. This sample has roughly 400,000 distinct CDR3 sequences, with 15% found just once. Material: peripheral blood. These receptor sequences come from a woman aged 18-35 years with stable Graves' hyperthyroidism. Both conserved end residues are part of each CDR3. A D gene is named only where the DNA matches it firmly. Some rows have no size entry. The others give once, few or many, or a class for an expanded clone.

abundance: .; j_gene: TRBJ1-5; v_gene: TRBV6-1; d_gene: .; CDR3aa: CASSPNLNQPQHF; CDR3nt: TGTGCCAGCAGTCCGAATTTAAATCAGCCCCAGCATTTT
abundance: .; j_gene: TRBJ1-2; v_gene: TRBV5-1; d_gene: TRBD1; CDR3aa: CASSWGQCGYGYTF; CDR3nt: TGCGCCAGCAGCTGGGGACAGTGTGGCTATGGCTACACCTTC
abundance: many; j_gene: TRBJ1-2; v_gene: TRBV12-3/TRBV12-4; d_gene: .; CDR3aa: CASSLSRDYGYTF; CDR3nt: TGTGCCAGCAGTTTAAGCAGGGACTATGGCTACACCTTC
abundance: .; j_gene: TRBJ2-2; v_gene: TRBV28; d_gene: .; CDR3aa: CASRADGGGELFF; CDR3nt: TGTGCCAGCAGGGCGGACGGAGGCGGGGAGCTGTTTTTT
abundance: many; j_gene: TRBJ2-5; v_gene: TRBV11-2; d_gene: TRBD1; CDR3aa: CASSSGGQGWSETQYF; CDR3nt: TGTGCCAGCAGCTCAGGTGGACAGGGATGGTCAGAGACCCAGTACTTC
abundance: many; j_gene: TRBJ1-1; v_gene: TRBV19; d_gene: TRBD1; CDR3aa: CASSAYRGRNTEAFF; CDR3nt: TGTGCCAGTAGTGCATACAGGGGGCGAAACACTGAAGCTTTCTTT
abundance: few; j_gene: TRBJ2-5; v_gene: TRBV20-1; d_gene: .; CDR3aa: CSARLGIGETKYF; CDR3nt: TGCAGTGCTAGGCTAGGGATTGGAGAGACCAAGTACTTC
abundance: many; j_gene: TRBJ1-1; v_gene: TRBV9; d_gene: TRBD1; CDR3aa: CASSARDSKNTEAFF; CDR3nt: TGTGCCAGCAGCGCTCGGGACAGTAAGAACACTGAAGCTTTCTTT
abundance: many; j_gene: TRBJ1-6; v_gene: TRBV5-1; d_gene: .; CDR3aa: CASSTKTDANSPLHF; CDR3nt: TGCGCCAGCAGCACCAAGACGGATGCAAATTCACCCCTCCACTTT
abundance: few; j_gene: TRBJ2-1; v_gene: TRBV12-5; d_gene: .; CDR3aa: CASGLGGTGNEQFF; CDR3nt: TGTGCTAGTGGTTTGGGGGGTACCGGGAATGAGCAGTTCTTC
abundance: many; j_gene: TRBJ1-5; v_gene: TRBV3-1; d_gene: .; CDR3aa: CASSQAGRGGNQPQHF; CDR3nt: TGTGCCAGCAGCCAAGCAGGTCGGGGAGGCAATCAGCCCCAGCATTTT
abundance: few; j_gene: TRBJ1-1; v_gene: TRBV12-5; d_gene: .; CDR3aa: CASATSRGAFF; CDR3nt: TGTGCTAGTGCCACCTCCCGAGGGGCTTTCTTT
abundance: many; j_gene: TRBJ1-1; v_gene: TRBV6-5; d_gene: .; CDR3aa: CASSRRWGIVNTEAFF; CDR3nt: TGTGCCAGCAGCCGTCGATGGGGGATAGTGAACACTGAAGCTTTCTTT
abundance: many; j_gene: TRBJ1-4; v_gene: TRBV7-8; d_gene: TRBD1; CDR3aa: CASSVGTGVATNEKLFF; CDR3nt: TGTGCCAGCAGCGTAGGGACAGGGGTTGCAACTAATGAAAAACTGTTTTTT
abundance: many; j_gene: TRBJ2-7; v_gene: TRBV29-1; d_gene: TRBD2; CDR3aa: CSGRTSGAPEYEQYF; CDR3nt: TGCAGTGGACGGACTAGCGGGGCCCCGGAGTACGAGCAGTACTTC
abundance: .; j_gene: TRBJ1-5; v_gene: TRBV6-5; d_gene: .; CDR3aa: CASSLASDNQPQHF; CDR3nt: TGTGCCAGCAGTTTGGCCAGCGACAATCAGCCCCAGCATTTT
abundance: many; j_gene: TRBJ2-7; v_gene: TRBV15; d_gene: TRBD2; CDR3aa: CATTPSGDTYEQYF; CDR3nt: TGTGCCACCACCCCTAGCGGCGACACCTACGAGCAGTACTTC
abundance: many; j_gene: TRBJ2-5; v_gene: TRBV5-5; d_gene: .; CDR3aa: CASSFYSRQETQYF; CDR3nt: TGTGCCAGCAGCTTCTACTCCAGACAAGAGACCCAGTACTTC
abundance: .; j_gene: TRBJ2-5; v_gene: TRBV7-9; d_gene: .; CDR3aa: CASSPLPRRTIETQYF; CDR3nt: TGTGCCAGCAGCCCCTTGCCTCGGCGCACGATAGAGACCCAGTACTTC
abundance: many; j_gene: TRBJ2-2; v_gene: TRBV2; d_gene: .; CDR3aa: CASSEEVPGIGELFF; CDR3nt: TGTGCCAGCAGTGAAGAGGTACCAGGGATCGGGGAGCTGTTTTTT